This T cell receptor (beta chain) was observed in a study of blood T cell repertoires in COVID-19. Authors' methods: Reference gene primer amplification yielded estimated nucleated cell counts. Method: immunoSEQ multiplex PCR; TCRdb's copy keeps in-frame clones and lacks some. V and J calls and clone size come straight from that table; D and trimming were deduced from the DNA. The sample lists a few hundred thousand clones, 82% occurring once. This CDR3 contains 18 residues. Germline CDR1 and CDR2: KGHSH and LQKENI. The ends lost 3 bases at V and 0 bases at J; junction bases unmatched: 6. V and J are TRBV18 and TRBJ1-6; 9 bases fit TRBD1. The sequenced material came from PBMCs or T cells enriched from blood (not recorded which). This clonotype originated in a woman aged 60-75 years who had recovered from COVID-19. CDR3 residues: CASSPSGQGFSYNSPLHF. The DNA for the CDR3 is TGTGCCAGCTCACCCTCCGGACAGGGGTTCTCCTATAATTCACCCCTCCACTTT.